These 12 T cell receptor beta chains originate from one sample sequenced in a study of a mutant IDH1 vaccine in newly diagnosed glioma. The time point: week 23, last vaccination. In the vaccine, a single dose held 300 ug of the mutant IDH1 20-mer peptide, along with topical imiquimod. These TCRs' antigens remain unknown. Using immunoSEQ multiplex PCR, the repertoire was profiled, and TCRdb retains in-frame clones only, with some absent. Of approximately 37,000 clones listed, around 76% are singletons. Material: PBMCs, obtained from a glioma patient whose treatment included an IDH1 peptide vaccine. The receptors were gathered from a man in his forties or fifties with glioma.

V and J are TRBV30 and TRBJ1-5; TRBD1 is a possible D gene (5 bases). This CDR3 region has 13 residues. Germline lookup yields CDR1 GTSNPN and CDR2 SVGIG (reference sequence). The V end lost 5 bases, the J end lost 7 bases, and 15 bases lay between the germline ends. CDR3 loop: CAWGAGFQQPQHF. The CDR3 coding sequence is TGTGCCTGGGGTGCAGGGTTCCAACAGCCCCAGCATTTT.

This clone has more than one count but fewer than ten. The CDR3 sequence: CASSLRASNQPQHF. In DNA form, the CDR3 reads TGTGCCAGCAGTCTCCGGGCGAGCAATCAGCCCCAGCATTTT. The chain has TRBV5-6 and TRBJ1-5; D gene uncertain. V shed 5 bases and J shed 1 base, with 10 bases lying between them. CDR1 and CDR2 (germline): SGHDT, YYEEEE. The CDR3 runs to 14 residues.

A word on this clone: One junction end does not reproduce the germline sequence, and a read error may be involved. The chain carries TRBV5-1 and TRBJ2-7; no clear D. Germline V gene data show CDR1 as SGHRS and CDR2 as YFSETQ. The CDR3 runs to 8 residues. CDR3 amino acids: CASNHRHF. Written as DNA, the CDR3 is TGCGCCAGCAACCATCGGCACTTC.

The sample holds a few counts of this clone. The CDR3 nucleotides read TGTGCCTGGAGACCCCCCGGGACAAGTAGCAATCAGCCCCAGCATTTT. This gives the protein CAWRPPGTSSNQPQHF. The V gene is TRBV30, the J gene TRBJ1-5, with a possible D match to TRBD1 (6 bases). V lost 3 bases and J 0 bases, leaving 15 bases between the germline ends. The CDR3 covers 16 residues. Germline CDR1 reads GTSNPN; CDR2 reads SVGIG (reference sequence). Complete variable domain (other parts from reference TRBV30 and TRBJ1-5): SQTIHQWPATLVQPVGSPLSLECTVEGTSNPNLYWYRQAAGRGLQLLFYSVGIGQISSEVPQNLSASRPQDRQFILSSKKLLLSDSGFYLCAWRPPGTSSNQPQHFGDGTRLSIL.

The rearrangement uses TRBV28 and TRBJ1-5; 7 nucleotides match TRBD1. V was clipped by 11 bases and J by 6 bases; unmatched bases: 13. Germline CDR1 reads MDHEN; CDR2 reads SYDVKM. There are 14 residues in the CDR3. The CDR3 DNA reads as TGTGCCTCCCGACAGGGAGGCGTCAGTCAGCCCCAGCATTTT. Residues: CASRQGGVSQPQHF.

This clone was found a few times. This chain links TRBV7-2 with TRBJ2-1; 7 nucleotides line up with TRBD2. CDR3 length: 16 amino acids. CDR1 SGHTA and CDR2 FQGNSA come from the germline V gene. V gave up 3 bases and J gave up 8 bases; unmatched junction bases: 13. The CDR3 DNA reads TGTGCCAGCAGCTTTTTTTCAGCGGGGATTGGGGATGAGCAGTTCTTC. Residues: CASSFFSAGIGDEQFF. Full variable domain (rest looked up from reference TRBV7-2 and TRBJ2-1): GAGVSQSPSNKVTEKGKDVELRCDPISGHTALYWYRQSLGQGLEFLIYFQGNSAPDKSGLPSDRFSAERTGGSVSTLTIQRTQQEDSAVYLCASSFFSAGIGDEQFFGPGTRLTVL.

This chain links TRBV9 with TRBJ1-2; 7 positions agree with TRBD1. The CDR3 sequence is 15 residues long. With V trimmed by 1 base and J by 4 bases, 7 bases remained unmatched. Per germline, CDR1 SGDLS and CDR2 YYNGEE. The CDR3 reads CASSVSTGNIYGYTF. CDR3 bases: TGTGCCAGCAGCGTATCGACAGGGAATATCTATGGCTACACCTTC.

This chain's CDR3 is CASSRGTANYGYTF. CDR3 bases: TGTGCCAGTAGCAGAGGGACGGCTAACTATGGCTACACCTTC. The chain is built from TRBV19 and TRBJ1-2; D may be TRBD1 (5 bases). Trimming shortened V by 6 bases and J by 0 bases, and 11 bases separated the two germline ends. CDR3 length: 14 residues. CDR1 is LNHDA and CDR2 is SQIVND in the germline V gene (reference sequence).

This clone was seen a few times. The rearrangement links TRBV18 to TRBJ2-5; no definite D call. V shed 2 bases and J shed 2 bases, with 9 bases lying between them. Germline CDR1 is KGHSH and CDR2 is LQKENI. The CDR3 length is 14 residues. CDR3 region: CASSPGREQETQYF. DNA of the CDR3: TGTGCCAGCTCACCAGGAAGAGAACAAGAGACCCAGTACTTC.

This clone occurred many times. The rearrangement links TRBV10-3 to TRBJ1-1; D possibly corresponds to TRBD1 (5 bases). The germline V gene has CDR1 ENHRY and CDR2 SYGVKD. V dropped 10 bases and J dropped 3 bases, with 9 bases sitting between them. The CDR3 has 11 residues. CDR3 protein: CATKGDTEAFF. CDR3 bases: TGTGCCACTAAAGGGGACACTGAAGCTTTCTTT.

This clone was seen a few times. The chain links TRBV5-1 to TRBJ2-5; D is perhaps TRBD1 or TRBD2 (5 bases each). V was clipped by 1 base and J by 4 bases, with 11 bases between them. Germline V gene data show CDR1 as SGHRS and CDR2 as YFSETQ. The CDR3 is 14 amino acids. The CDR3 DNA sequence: TGCGCCAGCAGCTTGAGGGACCCCGGAGAGACCCAGTACTTC. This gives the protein CASSLRDPGETQYF.

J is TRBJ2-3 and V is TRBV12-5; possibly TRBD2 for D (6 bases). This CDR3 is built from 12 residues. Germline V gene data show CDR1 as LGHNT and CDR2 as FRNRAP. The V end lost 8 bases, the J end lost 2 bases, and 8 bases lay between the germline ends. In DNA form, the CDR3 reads TGTGCTAGTTCGGGGGACACAGATACGCAGTATTTT. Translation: CASSGDTDTQYF.